The sample holds many counts of the clone carrying this T cell receptor beta chain. What it binds is unknown. The CDR3 sequence is 12 residues long. V lost 6 bases and J lost 10, with 15 bases in between. Per the germline V gene, CDR1 is MNHEY and CDR2 is SVGAGI. These data belong to a study of molecular identifiers for immune sequencing clone quantification. Study details: Replicate experiments divided RNA from about 21,000 or 97,000 naive CD8 cells into five parts and sequenced four. Overall study findings and caveats: Spike-in Jurkat TCR RNA from a single cell reportedly registered among 950,000 or so naive cells. Clones exceeding 20 RNA copies carried over 97% of effector molecules but under 1% of naive-cell molecules.

Methods described previously, with TCR primers listed, were used for bulk TCR libraries. TCRdb re-called the PCR reads through MiXCR, storing one row per CDR3 protein. In the table there are about 40,000 distinct CDR3 sequences, approximately 24% of which are singletons. The source material was naive CD8+ T cells from blood, with Jurkat cell RNA spiked in. Subset noted: FACS-sorted CD8+CD4-CCR7+CD45RA+ naive T cells. The clonotype originates from a human donor in good health. Some libraries in this study had Jurkat cell RNA spiked in. The chain joins TRBV6-5 to TRBJ1-1; D call uncertain. The CDR3 loop reads CASRHVAQGAFF. The CDR3 DNA reads as TGTGCCAGCAGACACGTGGCCCAAGGAGCTTTCTTT.